This T cell receptor beta chain was observed in a study of blood T cell repertoires in COVID-19. Overall study context: Samples of COVID-19 (acute and convalescent) were obtained from the United States, Italy and Spain.

Original analysis: Amplification with reference gene primers provided the estimates of nucleated cell counts. Here immunoSEQ multiplex PCR was the method, and the copy in TCRdb shows in-frame clones only, minus some. V and J calls and clone size are as listed in that table; D and trimming were resolved from the DNA. The data contain approximately 91,000 clones, 70% to 80% of them singletons. Material: peripheral blood. The sequence was obtained from a man in his 70s with acute or convalescent COVID-19.

DNA for the CDR3: TGTGCCAGCAGCACAGGGTCTTTGAACACTGAAGCTTTCTTT. Amino acid sequence: CASSTGSLNTEAFF. The chain uses TRBV28 and TRBJ1-1; TRBD1 might be the D (6 bases). The germline V gene has CDR1 MDHEN and CDR2 SYDVKM. There are 14 residues in the CDR3. V was cut by 6 bases and J by 0 bases, with 11 bases left in between.